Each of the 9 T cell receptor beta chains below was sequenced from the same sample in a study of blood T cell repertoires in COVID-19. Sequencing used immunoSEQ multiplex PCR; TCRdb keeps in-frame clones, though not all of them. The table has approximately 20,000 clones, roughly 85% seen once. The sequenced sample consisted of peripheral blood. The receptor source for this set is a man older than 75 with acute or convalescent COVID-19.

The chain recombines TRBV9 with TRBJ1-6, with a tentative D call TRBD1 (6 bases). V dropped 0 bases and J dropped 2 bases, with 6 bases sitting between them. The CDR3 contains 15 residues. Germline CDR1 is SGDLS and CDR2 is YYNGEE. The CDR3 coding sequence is TGTGCCAGCAGCGTAGCAGGGGCCTATAATTCACCCCTCCACTTT. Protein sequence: CASSVAGAYNSPLHF.

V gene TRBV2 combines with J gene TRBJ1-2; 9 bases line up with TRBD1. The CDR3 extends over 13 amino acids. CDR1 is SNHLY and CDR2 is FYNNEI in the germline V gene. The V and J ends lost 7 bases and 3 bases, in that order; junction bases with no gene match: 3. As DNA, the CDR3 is TGTGCCAGCACACGGGACAGGGACTATGGCTACACCTTC. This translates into CASTRDRDYGYTF.

The CDR3 DNA sequence: TGTGCCAGCAGCCCGGAGGGCAGCGGGGAGCTGTTTTTT. This codes for CASSPEGSGELFF. The chain is built from TRBV5-5 and TRBJ2-2, with D tentatively TRBD2 (6 bases). The V end lost 4 bases, the J end lost 7 bases, and 11 bases lay between the germline ends. Per germline, CDR1 SGHKS and CDR2 YYEKEE (reference sequence). There are 13 residues in the CDR3.

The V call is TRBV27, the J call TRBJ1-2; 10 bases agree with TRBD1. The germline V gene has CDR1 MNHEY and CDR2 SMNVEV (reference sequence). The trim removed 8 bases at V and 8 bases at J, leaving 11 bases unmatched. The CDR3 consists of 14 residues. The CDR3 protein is CASRTRQGARGYTF. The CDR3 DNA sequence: TGTGCCAGCCGTACCCGACAGGGGGCACGGGGCTACACCTTC.

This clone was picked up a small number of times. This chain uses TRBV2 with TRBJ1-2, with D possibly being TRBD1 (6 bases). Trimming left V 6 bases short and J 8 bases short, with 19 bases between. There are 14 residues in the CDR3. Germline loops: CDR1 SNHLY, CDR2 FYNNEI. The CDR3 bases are TGTGCCAGCAGCGACGACGGACAGACGGGGGGCTACACCTTC. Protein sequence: CASSDDGQTGGYTF.

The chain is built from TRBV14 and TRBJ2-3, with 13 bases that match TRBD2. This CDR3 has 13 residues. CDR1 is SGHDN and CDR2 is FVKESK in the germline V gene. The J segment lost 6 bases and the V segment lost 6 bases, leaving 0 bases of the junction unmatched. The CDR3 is CASRLAGGDTQYF. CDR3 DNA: TGTGCCAGCAGACTAGCGGGGGGGGATACGCAGTATTTT. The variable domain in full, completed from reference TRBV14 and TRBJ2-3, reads EAGVTQFPSHSVIEKGQTVTLRCDPISGHDNLYWYRRVMGKEIKFLLHFVKESKQDESGMPNNRFLAERTGGTYSTLKVQPAELEDSGVYFCASRLAGGDTQYFGPGTRLTVL.

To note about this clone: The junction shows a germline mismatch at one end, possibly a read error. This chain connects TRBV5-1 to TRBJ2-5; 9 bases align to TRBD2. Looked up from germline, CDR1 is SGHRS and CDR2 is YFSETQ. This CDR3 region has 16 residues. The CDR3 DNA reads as TGCGCCAGCCGCTTGGGGCTAGCGGGGAAGGAAGAGACCCAGTACTTC. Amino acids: CASRLGLAGKEETQYF.

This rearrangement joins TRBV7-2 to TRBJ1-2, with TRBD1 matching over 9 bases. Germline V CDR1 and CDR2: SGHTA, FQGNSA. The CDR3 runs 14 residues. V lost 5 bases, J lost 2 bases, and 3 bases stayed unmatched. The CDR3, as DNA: TGTGCCAGCAGCCCCGGACAGGGGAACTATGGCTACACCTTC. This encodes CASSPGQGNYGYTF.

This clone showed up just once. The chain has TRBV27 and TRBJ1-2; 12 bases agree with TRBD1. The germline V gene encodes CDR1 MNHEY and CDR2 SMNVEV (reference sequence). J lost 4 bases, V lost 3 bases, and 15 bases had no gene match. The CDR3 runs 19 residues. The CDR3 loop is CASSFIGGQGALVAYGYTF. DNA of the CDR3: TGTGCCAGCAGTTTCATAGGGGGACAGGGGGCCCTAGTAGCCTATGGCTACACCTTC.